This TCR beta chain was observed in a study of blood T cell repertoires in COVID-19 (dated by TCRdb to 2020 to 2022). Turning to the overall study: Collaborator samples came from the United States, Italy and Spain and covered acute and convalescent phases of COVID-19. The prospective study material was composed of cDNA or gDNA derived from T cells, B-cell-depleted T cells, or PBMCs. The dataset comprised deeply sampled blood TCRbeta repertoires from subjects exposed to, actively infected with, or recovered from COVID-19. The repertoires were made available in a free public database intended to serve as a resource for research on the immune response to SARS-CoV-2. Samples came from the ongoing ImmuneRACE study (first 160 participants) plus 1,254 subjects from 6 global collaborators. Nearly every sample came with metadata listing a de-identified subject ID, COVID-19 status, age in years and sex. HLA class I and class II types, where available, came from metadata supplied by the sample provider rather than from assay-based typing.

Enrolling through a virtual design, the prospective study's participants ranged in age from roughly 18 to 95 years and lived across 20 to 25 United States geographic areas. In the prospective study, cohorts were assigned on the basis of participant-reported clinical history obtained from a screening survey and a study questionnaire. Recovered participants in ImmuneRACE Cohort 3 were defined by two consecutive negative NP/OP PCR tests, clearance by a healthcare professional, or resolution of symptoms. In the prospective study, whole blood, serum and a nasopharyngeal or oropharyngeal swab were collected from each participant by mobile phlebotomists. Additional blood draws and questionnaires over an approximately two-month period could optionally be provided by prospective study participants. Before DNA extraction, blood samples from the prospective study were shipped at room temperature or frozen.

TCRbeta CDR3 regions were amplified from genomic DNA by means of the immunoSEQ Assay, a bias-controlled multiplex PCR. The study's own analysis went as follows. The number of nucleated cells in each sample was estimated by amplification of reference gene primers within the assay. Sequence reads were collapsed and filtered to measure the absolute abundance of every unique TCRbeta CDR3 rearrangement. For each sample, productive Simpson clonality was calculated as the square root of Simpson's diversity index across productive rearrangements. The table was pulled from immuneACCESS by TCRdb, which kept in-frame rearrangements only. Such tables lose some clones; where checked, under half of the loss comes from unresolved V genes, and the rest has no known cause. V and J calls and clone size come straight from that table; D and trimming were deduced from the DNA. The sample table records about 250,000 clones; more than 75% of these occur just once. Approximately 1.6% of the sample lies in the top ten.

The CDR3 numbers 14 residues from cysteine through phenylalanine. The read is trimmed to its CDR3 DNA, 42 bases read in frame from base 1. Reading the germline V gene gives CDR1 KGHSH and CDR2 LQKENI. V was cut back by 5 bases and J by 0 bases, leaving a gap of 7 bases between them. A word on this clone: Its antigen is still unknown. Per-base qualities were not stored, and no clone one base away is much larger.

The research as a whole found: Clinical and demographic metadata were provided uncurated, with the amount varying by source and participant.

Sequencing was performed on PBMCs or T cells enriched from blood (not recorded which). This clonotype was sampled from a man aged 40-49 years who had recovered from COVID-19. This sequence uses TRBV18 and TRBJ1-4; the D gene is not confidently resolved. The DNA reads TGTGCCAGCTCAGATACAGCAACTAATGAAAAACTGTTTTTT. Translated, this is CASSDTATNEKLFF. Beyond the CDR3, the reference TRBV18 and TRBJ1-4 genes provide the residues; the full variable domain reads: NAGVMQNPRHLVRRRGQEARLRCSPMKGHSHVYWYRQLPEEGLKFMVYLQKENIIDESGMPKERFSAEFPKEGPSILRIQQVVRGDSAAYFCASSDTATNEKLFFGSGTQLSVL.